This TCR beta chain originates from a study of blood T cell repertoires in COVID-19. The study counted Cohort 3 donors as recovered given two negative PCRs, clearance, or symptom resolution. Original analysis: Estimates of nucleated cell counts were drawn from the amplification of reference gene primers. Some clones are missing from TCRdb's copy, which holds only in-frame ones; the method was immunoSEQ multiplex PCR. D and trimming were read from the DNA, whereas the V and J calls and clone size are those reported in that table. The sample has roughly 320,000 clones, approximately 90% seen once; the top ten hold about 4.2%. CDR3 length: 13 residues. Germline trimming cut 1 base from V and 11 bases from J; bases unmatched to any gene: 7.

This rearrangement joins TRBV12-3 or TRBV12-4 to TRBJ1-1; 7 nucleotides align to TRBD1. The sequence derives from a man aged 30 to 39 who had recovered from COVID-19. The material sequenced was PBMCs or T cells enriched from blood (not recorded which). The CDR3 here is CASSLDRGSSAFF. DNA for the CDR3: TGTGCCAGCAGTTTAGACAGGGGTTCTTCGGCTTTCTTT.